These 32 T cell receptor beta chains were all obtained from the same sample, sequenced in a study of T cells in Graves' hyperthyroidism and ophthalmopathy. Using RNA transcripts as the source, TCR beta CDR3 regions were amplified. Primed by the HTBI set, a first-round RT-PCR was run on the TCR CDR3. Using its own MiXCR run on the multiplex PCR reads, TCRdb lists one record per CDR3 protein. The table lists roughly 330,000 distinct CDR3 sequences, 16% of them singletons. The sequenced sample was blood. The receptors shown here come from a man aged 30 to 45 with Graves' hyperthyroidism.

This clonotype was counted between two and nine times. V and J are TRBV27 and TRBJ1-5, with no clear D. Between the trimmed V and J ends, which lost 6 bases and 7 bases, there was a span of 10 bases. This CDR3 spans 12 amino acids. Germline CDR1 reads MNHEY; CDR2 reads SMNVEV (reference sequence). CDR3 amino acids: CASRGAEQPQHF. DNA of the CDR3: TGTGCCAGCAGGGGCGCGGAGCAGCCCCAGCATTTT.

The CDR3 DNA sequence: TGTGCCAGCAGTTGGGCTAGCGGAGATCCCGGGGAGCTGTTTTTT. It encodes CASSWASGDPGELFF. The chain employs TRBV27 and TRBJ2-2; 7 bases fit TRBD2. This CDR3 spans 15 amino acids. The V gene end was trimmed by 4 bases and the J gene end by 6 bases; junction bases not matched to a gene: 8. The germline V gene encodes CDR1 MNHEY and CDR2 SMNVEV (reference sequence).

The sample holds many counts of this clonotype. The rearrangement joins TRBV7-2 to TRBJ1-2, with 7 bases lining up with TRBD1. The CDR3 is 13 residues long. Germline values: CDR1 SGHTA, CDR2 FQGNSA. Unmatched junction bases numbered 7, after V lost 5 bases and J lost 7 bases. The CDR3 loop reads CASSPLRQGGYTF. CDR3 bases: TGTGCCAGCAGCCCACTCCGACAGGGTGGCTACACCTTC.

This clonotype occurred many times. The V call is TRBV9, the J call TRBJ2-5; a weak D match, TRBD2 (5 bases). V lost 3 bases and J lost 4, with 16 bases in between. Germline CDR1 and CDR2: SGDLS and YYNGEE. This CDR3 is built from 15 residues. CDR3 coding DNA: TGTGCCAGCAGCGGGTTTGGGCCGGAGGCAGAGACCCAGTACTTC. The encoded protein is CASSGFGPEAETQYF.

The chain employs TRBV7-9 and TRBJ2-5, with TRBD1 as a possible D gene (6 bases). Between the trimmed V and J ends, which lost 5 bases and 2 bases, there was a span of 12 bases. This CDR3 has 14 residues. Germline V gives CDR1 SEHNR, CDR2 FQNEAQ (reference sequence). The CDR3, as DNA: TGTGCCAGCAGCCATAACCAGGGGCAAGAGACCCAGTACTTC. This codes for CASSHNQGQETQYF.

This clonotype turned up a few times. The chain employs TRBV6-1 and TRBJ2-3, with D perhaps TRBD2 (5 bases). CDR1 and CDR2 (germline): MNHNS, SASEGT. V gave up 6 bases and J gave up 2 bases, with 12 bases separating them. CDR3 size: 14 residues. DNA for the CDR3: TGTGCCAGCAGCCGGGGTGGCCCCACAGATACGCAGTATTTT. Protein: CASSRGGPTDTQYF.

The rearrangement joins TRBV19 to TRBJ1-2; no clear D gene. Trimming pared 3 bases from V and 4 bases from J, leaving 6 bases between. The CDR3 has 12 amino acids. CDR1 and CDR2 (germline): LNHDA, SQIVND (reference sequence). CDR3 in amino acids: CASSISFYGYTF. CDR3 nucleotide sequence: TGTGCCAGTAGTATTTCTTTCTATGGCTACACCTTC. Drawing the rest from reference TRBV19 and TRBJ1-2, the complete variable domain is DGGITQSPKYLFRKEGQNVTLSCEQNLNHDAMYWYRQDPGQGLRLIYYSQIVNDFQKGDIAEGYSVSREKKESFPLTVTSAQKNPTAFYLCASSISFYGYTFGSGTRLTVV.

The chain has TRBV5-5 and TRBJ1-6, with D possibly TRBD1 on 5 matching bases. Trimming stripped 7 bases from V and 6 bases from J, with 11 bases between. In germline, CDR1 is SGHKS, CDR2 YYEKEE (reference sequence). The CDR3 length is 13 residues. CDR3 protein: CASRGAVNSPLHF. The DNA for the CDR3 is TGTGCCAGCCGCGGGGCAGTTAATTCACCCCTCCACTTT.

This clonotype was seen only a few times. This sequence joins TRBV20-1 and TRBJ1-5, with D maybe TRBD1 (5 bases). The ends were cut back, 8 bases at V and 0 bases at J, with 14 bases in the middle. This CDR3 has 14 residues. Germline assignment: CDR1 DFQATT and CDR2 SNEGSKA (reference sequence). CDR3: CSFEGRDSNQPQHF. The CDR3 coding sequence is TGCAGTTTCGAGGGGCGGGATAGCAATCAGCCCCAGCATTTT.

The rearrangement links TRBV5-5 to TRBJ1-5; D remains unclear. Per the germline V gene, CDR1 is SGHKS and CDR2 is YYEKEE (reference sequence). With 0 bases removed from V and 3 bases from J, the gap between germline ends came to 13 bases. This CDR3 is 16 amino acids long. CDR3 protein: CASSLGLAVVNQPQHF. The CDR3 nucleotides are TGTGCCAGCAGCTTGGGTCTAGCAGTGGTCAATCAGCCCCAGCATTTT.

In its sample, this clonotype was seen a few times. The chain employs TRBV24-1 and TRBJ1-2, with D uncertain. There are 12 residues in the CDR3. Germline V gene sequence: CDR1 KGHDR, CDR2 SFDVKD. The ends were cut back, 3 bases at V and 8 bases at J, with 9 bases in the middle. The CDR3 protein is CATSDNGYGYTF. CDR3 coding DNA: TGTGCCACCAGTGATAATGGGTACGGCTACACCTTC.

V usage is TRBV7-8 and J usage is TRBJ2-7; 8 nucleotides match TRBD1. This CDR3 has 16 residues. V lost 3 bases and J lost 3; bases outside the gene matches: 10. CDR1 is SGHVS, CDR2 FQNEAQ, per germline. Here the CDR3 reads CASSFTDREWFYEQYF. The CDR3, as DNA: TGTGCCAGCAGCTTTACGGACAGGGAATGGTTCTACGAGCAGTACTTC.

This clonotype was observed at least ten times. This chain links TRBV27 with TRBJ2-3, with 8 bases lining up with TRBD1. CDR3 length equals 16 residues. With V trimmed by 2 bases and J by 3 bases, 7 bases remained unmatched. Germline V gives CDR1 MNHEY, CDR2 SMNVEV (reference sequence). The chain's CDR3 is CASSLTGGWGTDTQYF. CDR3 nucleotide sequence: TGTGCCAGCAGTTTAACAGGGGGTTGGGGGACAGATACGCAGTATTTT.

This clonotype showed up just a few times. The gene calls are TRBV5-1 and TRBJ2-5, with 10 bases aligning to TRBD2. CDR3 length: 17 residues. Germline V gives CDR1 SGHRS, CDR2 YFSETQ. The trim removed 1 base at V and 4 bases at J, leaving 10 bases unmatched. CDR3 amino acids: CASSLFSSGRPIETQYF. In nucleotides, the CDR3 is TGCGCCAGCAGCTTGTTTTCTAGCGGGAGACCCATAGAGACCCAGTACTTC. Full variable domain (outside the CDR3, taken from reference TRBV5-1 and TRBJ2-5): KAGVTQTPRYLIKTRGQQVTLSCSPISGHRSVSWYQQTPGQGLQFLFEYFSETQRNKGNFPGRFSGRQFSNSRSEMNVSTLELGDSALYLCASSLFSSGRPIETQYFGPGTRLLVL.

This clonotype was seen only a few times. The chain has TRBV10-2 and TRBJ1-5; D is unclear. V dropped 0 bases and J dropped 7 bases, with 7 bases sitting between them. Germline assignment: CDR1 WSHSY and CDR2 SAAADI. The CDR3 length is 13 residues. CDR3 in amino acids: CASSESLVQPQHF. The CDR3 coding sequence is TGCGCCAGCAGTGAGTCCCTCGTCCAGCCCCAGCATTTT.

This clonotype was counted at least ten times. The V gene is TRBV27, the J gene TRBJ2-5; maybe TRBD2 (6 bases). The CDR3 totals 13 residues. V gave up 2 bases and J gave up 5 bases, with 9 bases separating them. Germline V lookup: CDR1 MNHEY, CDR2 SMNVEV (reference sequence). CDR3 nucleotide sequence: TGTGCCAGCAGTTTAATGGGGGGTGAGACCCAGTACTTC. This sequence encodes CASSLMGGETQYF.

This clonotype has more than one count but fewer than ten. CDR3 region: CASSPGQGGFETQYF. DNA of the CDR3: TGCGCCAGCTCTCCGGGACAGGGAGGTTTTGAGACCCAGTACTTC. The chain carries TRBV4-1 and TRBJ2-5; 9 positions match TRBD1. This CDR3 contains 15 residues. The ends lost 8 bases at V and 5 bases at J; junction bases unmatched: 12. Germline values: CDR1 MGHRA, CDR2 YSYEKL.

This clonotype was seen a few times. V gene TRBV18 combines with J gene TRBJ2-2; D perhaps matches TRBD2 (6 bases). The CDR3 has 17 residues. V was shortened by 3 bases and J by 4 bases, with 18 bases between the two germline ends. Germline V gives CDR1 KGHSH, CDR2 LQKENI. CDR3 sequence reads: CASSPQTGTPGTGELFF. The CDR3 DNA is TGTGCCAGCTCACCCCAAACCGGGACTCCAGGCACCGGGGAGCTGTTTTTT.

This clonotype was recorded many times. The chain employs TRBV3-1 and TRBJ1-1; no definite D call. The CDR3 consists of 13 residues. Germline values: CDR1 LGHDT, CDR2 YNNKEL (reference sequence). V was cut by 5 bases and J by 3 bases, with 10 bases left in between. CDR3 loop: CASSWSMDTEAFF. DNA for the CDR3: TGTGCCAGCAGCTGGAGTATGGACACTGAAGCTTTCTTT.

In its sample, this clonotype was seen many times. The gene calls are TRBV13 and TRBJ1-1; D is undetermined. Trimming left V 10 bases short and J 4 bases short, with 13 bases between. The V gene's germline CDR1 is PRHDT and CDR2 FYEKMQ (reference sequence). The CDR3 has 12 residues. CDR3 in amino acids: CATSGGITEAFF. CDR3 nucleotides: TGTGCCACATCAGGAGGGATCACTGAAGCTTTCTTT.

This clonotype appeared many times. CDR3 region: CASSGGDRRPQHF. In DNA form, the CDR3 reads TGTGCCAGCAGCGGGGGGGACCGACGGCCCCAGCATTTT. The rearrangement joins TRBV28 to TRBJ1-5; D perhaps matches TRBD1 (5 bases). This CDR3 region has 13 residues. Looked up from germline, CDR1 is MDHEN and CDR2 is SYDVKM. The V and J ends lost 6 bases and 9 bases respectively, with 15 bases between them. The whole variable domain, filled in from reference TRBV28 and TRBJ1-5, reads DVKVTQSSRYLVKRTGEKVFLECVQDMDHENMFWYRQDPGLGLRLIYFSYDVKMKEKGDIPEGYSVSREKKERFSLILESASTNQTSMYLCASSGGDRRPQHFGDGTRLSIL.

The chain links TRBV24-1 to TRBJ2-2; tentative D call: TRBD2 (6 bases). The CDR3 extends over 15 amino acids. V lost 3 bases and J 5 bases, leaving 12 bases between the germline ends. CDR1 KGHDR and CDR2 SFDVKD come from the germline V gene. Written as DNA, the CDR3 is TGTGCCACCAGTGATACGGGACTCTTAACCGGGGAGCTGTTTTTT. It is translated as CATSDTGLLTGELFF.

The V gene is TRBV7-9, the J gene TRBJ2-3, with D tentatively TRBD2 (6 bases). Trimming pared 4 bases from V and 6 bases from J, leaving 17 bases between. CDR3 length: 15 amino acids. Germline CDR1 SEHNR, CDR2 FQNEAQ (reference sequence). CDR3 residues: CASSYHIGGADTQYF. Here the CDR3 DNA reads TGTGCCAGCAGCTACCACATCGGAGGGGCCGATACGCAGTATTTT.

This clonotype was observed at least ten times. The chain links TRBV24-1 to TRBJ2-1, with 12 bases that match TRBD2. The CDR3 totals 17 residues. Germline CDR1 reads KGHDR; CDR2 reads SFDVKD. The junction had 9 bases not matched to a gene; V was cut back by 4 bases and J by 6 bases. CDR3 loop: CATSDPGLAGLANEQFF. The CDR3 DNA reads TGTGCCACCAGTGACCCGGGACTAGCGGGCTTAGCCAATGAGCAGTTCTTC.

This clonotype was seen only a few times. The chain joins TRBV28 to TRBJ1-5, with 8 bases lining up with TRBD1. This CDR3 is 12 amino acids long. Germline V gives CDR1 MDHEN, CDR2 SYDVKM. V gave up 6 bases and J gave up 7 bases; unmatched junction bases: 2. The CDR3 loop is CASRQGAQPQHF. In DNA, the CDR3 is TGTGCCAGCAGGCAGGGGGCCCAGCCCCAGCATTTT.

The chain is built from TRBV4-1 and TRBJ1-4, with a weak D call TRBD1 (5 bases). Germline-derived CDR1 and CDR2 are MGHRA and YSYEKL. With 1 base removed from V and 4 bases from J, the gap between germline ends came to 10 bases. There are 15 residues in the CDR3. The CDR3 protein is CASSQGSGRNEKLFF. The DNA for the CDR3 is TGCGCCAGCAGCCAAGGATCGGGGCGTAATGAAAAACTGTTTTTT.

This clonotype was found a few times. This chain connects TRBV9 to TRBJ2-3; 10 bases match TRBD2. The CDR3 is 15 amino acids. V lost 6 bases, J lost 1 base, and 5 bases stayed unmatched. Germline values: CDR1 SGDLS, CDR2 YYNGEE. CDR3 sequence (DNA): TGTGCCAGCACCTCCGGGACTAGCGGCACAGATACGCAGTATTTT. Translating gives CASTSGTSGTDTQYF.

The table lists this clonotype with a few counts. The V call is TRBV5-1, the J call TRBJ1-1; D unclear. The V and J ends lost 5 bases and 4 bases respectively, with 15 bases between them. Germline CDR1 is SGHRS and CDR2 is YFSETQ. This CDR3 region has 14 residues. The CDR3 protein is CASSSAARGTEAFF. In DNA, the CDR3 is TGCGCCAGCAGTTCGGCGGCGCGGGGCACTGAAGCTTTCTTT.

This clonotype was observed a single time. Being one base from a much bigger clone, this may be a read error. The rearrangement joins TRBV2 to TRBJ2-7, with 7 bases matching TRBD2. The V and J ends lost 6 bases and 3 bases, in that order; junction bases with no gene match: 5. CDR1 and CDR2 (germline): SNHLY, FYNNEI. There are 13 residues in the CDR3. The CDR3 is CASRPGTIYEQYF. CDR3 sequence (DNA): TGTGCCAGCAGGCCCGGGACTATCTACGAGCAGTACTTC.

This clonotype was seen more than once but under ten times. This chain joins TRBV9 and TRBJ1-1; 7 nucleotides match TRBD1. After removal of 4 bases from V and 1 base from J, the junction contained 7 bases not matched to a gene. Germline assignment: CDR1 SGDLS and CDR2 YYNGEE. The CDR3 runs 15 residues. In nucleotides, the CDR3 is TGTGCCAGCAGCCCAAACACAGGGGCGAACACTGAAGCTTTCTTT. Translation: CASSPNTGANTEAFF.

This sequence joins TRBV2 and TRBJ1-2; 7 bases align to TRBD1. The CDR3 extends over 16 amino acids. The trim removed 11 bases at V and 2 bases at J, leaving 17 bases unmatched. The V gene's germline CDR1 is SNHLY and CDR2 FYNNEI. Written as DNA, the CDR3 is TGTGCCGGACATAGACAGGGAGGAGGGGACAACTATGGCTACACCTTC. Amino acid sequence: CAGHRQGGGDNYGYTF.

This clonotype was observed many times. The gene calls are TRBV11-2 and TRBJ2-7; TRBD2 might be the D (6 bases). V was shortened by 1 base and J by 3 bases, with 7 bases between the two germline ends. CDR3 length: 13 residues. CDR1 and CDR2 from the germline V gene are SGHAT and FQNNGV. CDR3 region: CASSLADYYEQYF. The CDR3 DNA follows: TGTGCCAGCAGCTTAGCGGACTACTACGAGCAGTACTTC.